What follows are 30 T cell receptor beta chains derived from one specimen sequenced in a study of blood T cell repertoires in COVID-19. Method: immunoSEQ multiplex PCR; TCRdb's copy keeps in-frame clones and lacks some. The sample lists more than 100,000 clones, 70% to 90% occurring once. Sample: peripheral blood. These receptor sequences come from a human donor in a cohort sampled during active COVID-19.

This chain uses TRBV6-5 with TRBJ1-5; 8 nucleotides line up with TRBD1. Unmatched junction bases numbered 4, after V lost 6 bases and J lost 0 bases. Germline loops: CDR1 MNHEY, CDR2 SVGAGI. The CDR3 extends over 15 amino acids. The CDR3 loop reads CASRKDRGSNQPQHF. CDR3 DNA: TGTGCCAGCAGGAAAGACAGGGGTAGCAATCAGCCCCAGCATTTT.

The chain links TRBV6-5 to TRBJ2-5, with TRBD2 matching 7 bases. With V trimmed by 6 bases and J by 1 base, 2 bases remained unmatched. Germline-derived CDR1 and CDR2 are MNHEY and SVGAGI. The CDR3 is 13 amino acids. The CDR3 spells CASRTSSQETQYF. In nucleotides, the CDR3 is TGTGCCAGCAGGACTAGCAGCCAAGAGACCCAGTACTTC.

The CDR3 protein is CASTRQGNYGYTF. The CDR3 bases are TGTGCCAGCACCAGACAGGGCAACTATGGCTACACCTTC. V usage is TRBV3-1 (or the pseudogene TRBV3-2) and J usage is TRBJ1-2; 7 bases agree with TRBD1. Germline CDR1 LGHDT, CDR2 YNNKEL (reference sequence). CDR3 size: 13 residues. After removal of 7 bases from V and 2 bases from J, the junction contained 4 bases not matched to a gene.

The rearrangement joins TRBV4-2 to TRBJ1-1, with no clear D. V was trimmed by 1 base and J by 1 base, leaving 10 bases between them. Germline V lookup: CDR1 LGHNA, CDR2 YNFKEQ. The CDR3 is made up of 15 amino acids. Written as DNA, the CDR3 is TGTGCCAGCAGCCAAGTCACCGTGAGGAACACTGAAGCTTTCTTT. This sequence encodes CASSQVTVRNTEAFF.

J is TRBJ1-2 and V is TRBV30; no definite D call. Trimming pared 4 bases from V and 0 bases from J, leaving 12 bases between. CDR3 size: 14 residues. Looked up from germline, CDR1 is GTSNPN and CDR2 is SVGIG (reference sequence). The CDR3 bases are TGTGCCTGGAACTCCGCGGTAGCTAACTATGGCTACACCTTC. It specifies CAWNSAVANYGYTF. Variable domain in full (rest from reference TRBV30 and TRBJ1-2): SQTIHQWPATLVQPVGSPLSLECTVEGTSNPNLYWYRQAAGRGLQLLFYSVGIGQISSEVPQNLSASRPQDRQFILSSKKLLLSDSGFYLCAWNSAVANYGYTFGSGTRLTVV.

The rearrangement links TRBV6-6 to TRBJ1-3; D uncertain. The V gene's germline CDR1 is MNHNY and CDR2 SVGAGI (reference sequence). The ends were cut back, 9 bases at V and 0 bases at J, with 6 bases in the middle. There are 12 residues in the CDR3. CDR3 nucleotide sequence: TGTGCCAGTGAGGGCTCTGGAAACACCATATATTTT. Its translation is CASEGSGNTIYF.

CDR3 residues: CASSSSGRAGEQYF. CDR3 DNA sequence: TGTGCCAGCAGCTCAAGCGGGAGGGCAGGCGAGCAGTACTTC. The J gene is TRBJ2-7, the V gene TRBV11-3; 10 bases align to TRBD2. V gave up 4 bases and J gave up 6 bases; unmatched junction bases: 6. There are 14 residues in the CDR3. Germline V gives CDR1 SGHNT, CDR2 YENEEA.

The chain uses TRBV7-9 and TRBJ2-1, with 15 bases lining up with TRBD2. Germline V CDR1 and CDR2: SEHNR, FQNEAQ (reference sequence). This CDR3 comprises 17 residues. The ends lost 5 bases at V and 4 bases at J; junction bases unmatched: 6. CDR3 loop: CASSGTSGGRSYNEQFF. CDR3 in DNA: TGTGCCAGCAGCGGGACTAGCGGGGGGCGCTCTTACAATGAGCAGTTCTTC.

This chain uses TRBV19 with TRBJ2-1, with TRBD2 matching 7 bases. In germline, CDR1 is LNHDA, CDR2 SQIVND (reference sequence). CDR3 size: 15 residues. Losses at the gene ends were 3 bases for V and 6 bases for J; bases not matched to a gene: 8. CDR3 sequence: CASSIGGGLLNEQFF. CDR3 bases: TGTGCCAGTAGTATTGGGGGGGGTCTCCTCAATGAGCAGTTCTTC. Full variable domain (remainder filled in from reference TRBV19 and TRBJ2-1): DGGITQSPKYLFRKEGQNVTLSCEQNLNHDAMYWYRQDPGQGLRLIYYSQIVNDFQKGDIAEGYSVSREKKESFPLTVTSAQKNPTAFYLCASSIGGGLLNEQFFGPGTRLTVL.

This clone came up once. This specimen includes other DNA sequences encoding the same CDR3. The rearrangement links TRBV28 to TRBJ1-5; D unresolved. This CDR3 comprises 14 residues. V dropped 3 bases and J dropped 2 bases, with 8 bases sitting between them. CDR1 is MDHEN and CDR2 is SYDVKM in the germline V gene. The CDR3 bases are TGTGCCAGCAGTTTGGTCCGGGGCAATCAGCCCCAGCATTTT. It translates to CASSLVRGNQPQHF.

The rearrangement uses TRBV9 and TRBJ2-2; 8 bases match TRBD1. The V gene's germline CDR1 is SGDLS and CDR2 YYNGEE. Germline trimming cut 4 bases from V and 4 bases from J; bases unmatched to any gene: 6. The length of the CDR3 is 15 residues. The CDR3, as DNA: TGTGCCAGCAGCCCTCGGACAGGGCCCACCGGGGAGCTGTTTTTT. It encodes CASSPRTGPTGELFF. The full variable domain, its missing parts supplied by reference TRBV9 and TRBJ2-2, is DSGVTQTPKHLITATGQRVTLRCSPRSGDLSVYWYQQSLDQGLQFLIQYYNGEERAKGNILERFSAQQFPDLHSELNLSSLELGDSALYFCASSPRTGPTGELFFGEGSRLTVL.

The chain has TRBV5-1 and TRBJ2-5, with 9 bases aligning to TRBD2. Germline CDR1 reads SGHRS; CDR2 reads YFSETQ. Germline trimming cut 3 bases from V and 2 bases from J; bases unmatched to any gene: 11. The CDR3 covers 17 residues. CDR3 sequence: CASSSQPSGIRQETQYF. The CDR3 bases are TGCGCCAGCAGCTCGCAACCTAGCGGGATCCGTCAAGAGACCCAGTACTTC.

The chain carries TRBV6-2 or TRBV6-3 and TRBJ2-3; 11 positions match TRBD2. The V gene end was trimmed by 3 bases and the J gene end by 1 base; junction bases not matched to a gene: 12. The CDR3 contains 19 residues. Germline CDR1 is MNHEY and CDR2 is SVGEGT. CDR3 bases: TGTGCCAGCAGTTATTTTTCGGGTCTAGCGGGGGGCCGCACAGATACGCAGTATTTT. This gives the protein CASSYFSGLAGGRTDTQYF.

The chain combines TRBV2 with TRBJ1-5; 10 bases align to TRBD1. Trimming at V came to 6 bases and at J to 9 bases, leaving 5 bases not matched to a gene. In germline, CDR1 is SNHLY, CDR2 FYNNEI. The CDR3 runs to 13 residues. The CDR3 loop is CASRGQGRGPQHF. The CDR3 DNA is TGTGCCAGCAGGGGACAGGGGAGAGGGCCCCAGCATTTT.

The CDR3 here is CASSLTVNTEAFF. The CDR3 DNA follows: TGTGCCAGCAGTTTGACAGTCAACACTGAAGCTTTCTTT. The chain is built from TRBV28 and TRBJ1-1, with D maybe TRBD1 (5 bases). The germline V gene has CDR1 MDHEN and CDR2 SYDVKM. This CDR3 comprises 13 residues. V was trimmed by 3 bases and J by 2 bases, leaving 7 bases between them.

The genes are TRBV5-1 and TRBJ1-6; D call uncertain. The CDR3 has 16 residues. Germline CDR1 reads SGHRS; CDR2 reads YFSETQ. Trimming shortened V by 0 bases and J by 7 bases, and 14 bases separated the two germline ends. The CDR3 sequence: CASSLAARRGNSPLHF. The CDR3 nucleotides read TGCGCCAGCAGCTTGGCCGCGAGACGGGGAAATTCACCCCTCCACTTT.

CDR3 nucleotide sequence: TGTGCCAGCAGTTGGGACGGAGGGTCAAAACTGTTTTTT. Translated: CASSWDGGSKLFF. This chain uses TRBV12-3 or TRBV12-4 with TRBJ1-4; D is perhaps TRBD1 (5 bases). The CDR3 consists of 13 residues. V lost 4 bases and J lost 10, with 13 bases in between.

V and J are TRBV5-1 and TRBJ1-1, with TRBD1 as a possible D gene (6 bases). The CDR3 totals 18 residues. From germline, CDR1 is SGHRS and CDR2 YFSETQ. With 4 bases removed from V and 0 bases from J, the gap between germline ends came to 22 bases. In DNA, the CDR3 is TGCGCCAGCAGCCTCACCGCGGGGGGCGCGGCGATGAACACTGAAGCTTTCTTT. It encodes CASSLTAGGAAMNTEAFF.

The chain combines TRBV5-1 with TRBJ2-2; 10 nucleotides match TRBD2. This CDR3 region has 17 residues. Trimming at V came to 3 bases and at J to 1 base, leaving 6 bases not matched to a gene. CDR1 is SGHRS and CDR2 is YFSETQ in the germline V gene. CDR3 nucleotide sequence: TGCGCCAGCAGCTCTTATAGCGGGAGGAGGAACACCGGGGAGCTGTTTTTT. Translation: CASSSYSGRRNTGELFF. Full variable domain (remainder filled in from reference TRBV5-1 and TRBJ2-2): KAGVTQTPRYLIKTRGQQVTLSCSPISGHRSVSWYQQTPGQGLQFLFEYFSETQRNKGNFPGRFSGRQFSNSRSEMNVSTLELGDSALYLCASSSYSGRRNTGELFFGEGSRLTVL.

The CDR3 nucleotides are TGCGCCAGCAGCTTTGGACAGGGGGGAAGTCAGCCCCAGCATTTT. This sequence encodes CASSFGQGGSQPQHF. The chain recombines TRBV5-1 with TRBJ1-5; 10 bases line up with TRBD1. The junction had 5 bases not matched to a gene; V was cut back by 2 bases and J by 6 bases. Germline CDR1 is SGHRS and CDR2 is YFSETQ. The CDR3 runs to 15 residues. Complete variable domain (other parts from reference TRBV5-1 and TRBJ1-5): KAGVTQTPRYLIKTRGQQVTLSCSPISGHRSVSWYQQTPGQGLQFLFEYFSETQRNKGNFPGRFSGRQFSNSRSEMNVSTLELGDSALYLCASSFGQGGSQPQHFGDGTRLSIL.

The V and J genes are TRBV10-3 and TRBJ2-5, with 7 bases matching TRBD2. The CDR3 runs 16 residues. V lost 0 bases to trimming and J lost 6 bases; unmatched junction nucleotides: 10. From germline, CDR1 is ENHRY and CDR2 SYGVKD. CDR3: CAISESDRTSVKTQYF. CDR3 DNA sequence: TGTGCCATCAGTGAGTCGGATCGGACTAGTGTAAAGACCCAGTACTTC.

The rearrangement links TRBV9 to TRBJ2-5; possibly TRBD2 for D (7 bases). Per germline, CDR1 SGDLS and CDR2 YYNGEE. The ends were cut back, 0 bases at V and 4 bases at J, with 13 bases in the middle. The CDR3 loop spans 15 amino acids. The CDR3 nucleotides read TGTGCCAGCAGCGTAGAGGTGGGAGGGGGAGAGACCCAGTACTTC. It codes for CASSVEVGGGETQYF.

The gene calls are TRBV7-2 and TRBJ2-7; 14 bases align to TRBD2. Per germline, CDR1 SGHTA and CDR2 FQGNSA. V lost 4 bases, J lost 5 bases, and 7 bases stayed unmatched. The CDR3 is 16 residues long. This CDR3 reads CASSWGTSGRVNEQYF. As DNA, the CDR3 is TGTGCCAGCAGCTGGGGGACTAGCGGGAGAGTGAACGAGCAGTACTTC.

This chain uses TRBV25-1 with TRBJ2-5; maybe TRBD1 (6 bases). Trimming stripped 4 bases from V and 1 base from J, with 19 bases between. The CDR3 has 17 residues. Germline assignment: CDR1 MGHDK and CDR2 SYGVNS. The CDR3 spells CASSAPQGLRIQETQYF. CDR3 DNA sequence: TGTGCCAGCAGTGCGCCTCAGGGGCTGAGGATCCAAGAGACCCAGTACTTC. Full variable domain (missing parts from reference TRBV25-1 and TRBJ2-5): EADIYQTPRYLVIGTGKKITLECSQTMGHDKMYWYQQDPGMELHLIHYSYGVNSTEKGDLSSESTVSRIRTEHFPLTLESARPSHTSQYLCASSAPQGLRIQETQYFGPGTRLLVL.

The chain uses TRBV7-9 and TRBJ1-1; D is possibly TRBD1 (6 bases). V was trimmed by 4 bases and J by 1 base, leaving 13 bases between them. Germline CDR1 SEHNR, CDR2 FQNEAQ (reference sequence). The CDR3 has 15 amino acids. The CDR3 DNA is TGTGCCAGCAGCTCAGGCGTGGGGGCGAACACTGAAGCTTTCTTT. This gives the protein CASSSGVGANTEAFF.

This sequence joins TRBV5-1 and TRBJ1-1; D perhaps matches TRBD1 (5 bases). V was pared by 3 bases and J by 1 base, with 16 bases between. CDR3 length equals 16 residues. Per the germline V gene, CDR1 is SGHRS and CDR2 is YFSETQ. The CDR3 nucleotides read TGCGCCAGCAGCTCGCGCGGGCCCGGGGGGAACACTGAAGCTTTCTTT. As protein: CASSSRGPGGNTEAFF.

This chain links TRBV14 with TRBJ2-7; tentatively, D is TRBD2 (7 bases). CDR3 size: 13 residues. V was clipped by 0 bases and J by 9 bases, with 12 bases between them. Germline V gene sequence: CDR1 SGHDN, CDR2 FVKESK. The CDR3 bases are TGTGCCAGCAGCCAAGATGGGAGGGGGGTGCAGTACTTC. It specifies CASSQDGRGVQYF.

This clone was picked up many times. The chain joins TRBV19 to TRBJ1-1, with TRBD1 matching 7 bases. Germline CDR1 reads LNHDA; CDR2 reads SQIVND (reference sequence). J was trimmed by 5 bases and V by 3 bases; bases with no gene match: 6. This CDR3 region has 14 residues. Written as DNA, the CDR3 is TGTGCCAGTAGTATGGGCAGGGGGTTAACTGAAGCTTTCTTT. This gives the protein CASSMGRGLTEAFF.

The rearrangement uses TRBV24-1 and TRBJ2-7, with a possible D match to TRBD2 (6 bases). The V gene lost 1 base and the J gene lost 0 bases, with 18 bases spanning the gap. This CDR3 is 18 amino acids long. CDR1 is KGHDR, CDR2 SFDVKD, per germline. The CDR3 nucleotides read TGTGCCACCAGTGATTTACGTTTCGGGAGTCCCTTCTCCTACGAGCAGTACTTC. It yields the protein CATSDLRFGSPFSYEQYF.

The rearrangement uses TRBV3-1 (or the pseudogene TRBV3-2) and TRBJ2-3, with a weak D call TRBD1 (5 bases). Trimming cost V 0 bases and J 0 bases, with 10 bases left between them. The CDR3 loop spans 16 amino acids. Looked up from germline, CDR1 is LGHDT and CDR2 is YNNKEL (reference sequence). The chain's CDR3 is CASSQETDPSTDTQYF. In nucleotides, the CDR3 is TGTGCCAGCAGCCAAGAGACAGATCCTAGCACAGATACGCAGTATTTT.